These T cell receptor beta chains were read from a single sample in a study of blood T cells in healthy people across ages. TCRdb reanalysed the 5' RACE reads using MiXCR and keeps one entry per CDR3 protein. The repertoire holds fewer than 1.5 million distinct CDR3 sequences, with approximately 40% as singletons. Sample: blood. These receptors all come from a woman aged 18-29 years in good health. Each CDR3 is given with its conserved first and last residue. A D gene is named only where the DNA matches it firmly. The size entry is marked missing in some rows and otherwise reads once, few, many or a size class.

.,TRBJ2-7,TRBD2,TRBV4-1,CASSQEVAGGVSYEQYF,TGCGCCAGCAGCCAAGAGGTAGCGGGAGGGGTTTCCTACGAGCAGTACTTC
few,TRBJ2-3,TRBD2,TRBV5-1,CASSLETSGPTDTQYF,TGCGCCAGCAGCTTGGAGACTAGCGGGCCCACAGATACGCAGTATTTT
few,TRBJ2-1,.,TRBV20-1,CSARVPTSARPEQFF,TGCAGTGCTAGAGTACCGACTAGTGCCAGGCCTGAGCAGTTCTTC
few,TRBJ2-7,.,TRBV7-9,CASSLSGHPPYEQYF,TGTGCCAGCAGCTTATCAGGCCACCCTCCCTACGAGCAGTACTTC
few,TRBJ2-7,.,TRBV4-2,CASSQDADVSYNEQYF,TGTGCCAGCAGCCAAGATGCCGACGTCTCCTACAATGAGCAGTACTTC
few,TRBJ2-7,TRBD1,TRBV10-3,CAIRGLDREKGVEQYF,TGTGCCATCAGGGGACTGGACAGGGAAAAGGGTGTCGAGCAGTACTTC
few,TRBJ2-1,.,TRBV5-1,CASSLAGLARNEQFF,TGCGCCAGCAGCTTGGCGGGTTTAGCCCGGAATGAGCAGTTCTTC
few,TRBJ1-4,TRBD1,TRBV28,CASTFRGQGAGGEKLFF,TGTGCCAGCACCTTCCGGGGACAGGGGGCTGGGGGCGAAAAACTGTTTTTT
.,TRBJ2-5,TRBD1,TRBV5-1,CASSSRTGTGVQETQYF,TGCGCCAGCAGCTCAAGAACCGGGACAGGGGTTCAAGAGACCCAGTACTTC
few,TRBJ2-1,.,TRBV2,CASSETGNEQFF,TGTGCCAGCAGTGAAACCGGCAATGAGCAGTTCTTC
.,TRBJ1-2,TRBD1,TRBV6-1,CASSEASGRGRENGYTF,TGTGCCAGCAGTGAAGCCTCGGGCAGGGGGCGCGAAAATGGCTACACCTTC
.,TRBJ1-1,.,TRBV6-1,CASSEGDIMNTEAFF,TGTGCCAGCAGTGAAGGCGACATCATGAACACTGAAGCTTTCTTT
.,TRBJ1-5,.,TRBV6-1,CASSPVGVESNQPQHF,TGTGCCAGCAGTCCCGTGGGGGTAGAGAGCAATCAGCCCCAGCATTTT
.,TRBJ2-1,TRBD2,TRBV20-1,CSAKPGLAGFEQFF,TGCAGTGCTAAGCCGGGACTAGCGGGATTTGAGCAGTTCTTC
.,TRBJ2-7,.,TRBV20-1,CSARARGDVYEQYF,TGCAGTGCTAGAGCAAGAGGGGATGTCTACGAGCAGTACTTC
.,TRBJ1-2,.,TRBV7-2,CASSLDLGAHTF,TGTGCCAGCAGCTTAGACTTGGGGGCCCACACCTTC
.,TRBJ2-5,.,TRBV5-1,CASSAHREKTQYF,TGCGCCAGCAGCGCCCACAGGGAAAAGACCCAGTACTTC
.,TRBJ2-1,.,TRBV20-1,CSASWGNEQFF,TGCAGTGCTTCCTGGGGCAATGAGCAGTTCTTC
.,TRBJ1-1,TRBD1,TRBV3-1,CASSHQPGQGRTEAFF,TGTGCCAGCAGCCACCAACCGGGACAGGGAAGAACTGAAGCTTTCTTT
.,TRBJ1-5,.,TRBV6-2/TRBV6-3,CASSFGRGNNQPQHF,TGTGCCAGCAGTTTTGGCCGCGGAAACAATCAGCCCCAGCATTTT
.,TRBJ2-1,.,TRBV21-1,CASSKAVTRQAPRNEQFF,TGTGCCAGCAGCAAAGCGGTAACGAGACAGGCGCCGAGGAATGAGCAGTTCTTC
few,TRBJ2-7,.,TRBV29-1,CSVDSGSSYEQYF,TGCAGCGTTGATTCTGGTAGCTCCTACGAGCAGTACTTC
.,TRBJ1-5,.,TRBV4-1,CASSLRSHDGVGGNQPQHF,TGCGCCAGCAGCCTACGATCTCACGACGGGGTTGGAGGCAATCAGCCCCAGCATTTT
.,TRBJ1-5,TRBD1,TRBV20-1,CSADDRGNQPQHF,TGCAGTGCCGACGACAGGGGGAATCAGCCCCAGCATTTT
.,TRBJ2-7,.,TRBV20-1,CSASAGDSYEQYF,TGCAGTGCCAGTGCTGGTGACTCCTACGAGCAGTACTTC
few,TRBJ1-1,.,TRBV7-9,CASSPSLRQNTEAFF,TGTGCCAGCAGCCCCTCCCTGAGGCAGAACACTGAAGCTTTCTTT
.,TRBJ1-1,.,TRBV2,CASSVLREAFF,TGTGCCAGCAGTGTGCTGAGAGAAGCTTTCTTT
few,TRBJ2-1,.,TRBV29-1,CSVASYNEQFF,TGCAGCGTGGCTAGTTACAATGAGCAGTTCTTC
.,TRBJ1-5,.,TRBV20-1,CSATGDGNRPQHF,TGCAGTGCTACAGGGGATGGCAATCGGCCCCAGCATTTT
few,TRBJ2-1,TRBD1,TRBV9,CASSADLGQGVNEQFF,TGTGCCAGCAGCGCAGACTTGGGACAGGGGGTGAATGAGCAGTTCTTC
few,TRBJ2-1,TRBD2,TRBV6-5,CASRDRTSGIDEQFF,TGTGCCAGCAGAGATCGGACTAGCGGGATTGATGAGCAGTTCTTC
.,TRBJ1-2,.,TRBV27,CAARGWYGYTF,TGTGCGGCGCGGGGTTGGTATGGCTACACCTTC
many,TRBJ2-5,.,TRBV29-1,CSVELSVPGETQYF,TGCAGCGTTGAACTATCCGTGCCCGGAGAGACCCAGTACTTC
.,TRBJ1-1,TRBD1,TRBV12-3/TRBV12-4,CASSGRTGANTEAFF,TGTGCCAGCAGTGGGCGGACAGGGGCTAACACTGAAGCTTTCTTT
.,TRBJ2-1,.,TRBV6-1,CAAEADYSTNEQFF,TGTGCCGCGGAAGCGGACTACTCAACCAATGAGCAGTTCTTC
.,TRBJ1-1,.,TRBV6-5,CASSYNKGSNTEAFF,TGTGCCAGCAGTTACAATAAGGGGTCCAACACTGAAGCTTTCTTT
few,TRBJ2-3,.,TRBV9,CASSVGAGVDTQYF,TGTGCCAGCAGCGTAGGAGCGGGTGTAGATACGCAGTATTTT
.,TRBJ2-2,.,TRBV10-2,CASRETVRATGELFF,TGCGCCAGCAGGGAGACGGTCAGGGCGACCGGGGAGCTGTTTTTT
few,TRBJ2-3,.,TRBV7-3,CASSHWTSTDTQYF,TGTGCCAGCAGCCACTGGACTAGCACAGATACGCAGTATTTT
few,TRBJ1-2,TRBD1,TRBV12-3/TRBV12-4,CASSLTGAPYGYTF,TGTGCCAGCAGCCTAACAGGGGCCCCATATGGCTACACCTTC
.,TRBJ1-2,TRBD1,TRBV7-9,CASSGGTGGDYGYTF,TGTGCCAGCAGCGGAGGGACAGGGGGCGACTATGGCTACACCTTC